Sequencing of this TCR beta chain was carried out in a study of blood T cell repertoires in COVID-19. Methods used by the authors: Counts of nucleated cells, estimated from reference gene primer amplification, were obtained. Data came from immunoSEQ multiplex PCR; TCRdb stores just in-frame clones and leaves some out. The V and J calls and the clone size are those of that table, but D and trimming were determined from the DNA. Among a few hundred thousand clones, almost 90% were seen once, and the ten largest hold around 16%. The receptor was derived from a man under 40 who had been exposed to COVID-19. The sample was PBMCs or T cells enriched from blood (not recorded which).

The CDR3 here is CASSQESGGYGYTF. Written as DNA, the CDR3 is TGTGCCAGCAGCCAAGAATCAGGGGGCTATGGCTACACCTTC. V and J are TRBV14 and TRBJ1-2; 7 bases match TRBD1. Germline CDR1 SGHDN, CDR2 FVKESK. The CDR3 is made up of 14 amino acids. J lost 4 bases, V lost 0 bases, and 2 bases had no gene match.